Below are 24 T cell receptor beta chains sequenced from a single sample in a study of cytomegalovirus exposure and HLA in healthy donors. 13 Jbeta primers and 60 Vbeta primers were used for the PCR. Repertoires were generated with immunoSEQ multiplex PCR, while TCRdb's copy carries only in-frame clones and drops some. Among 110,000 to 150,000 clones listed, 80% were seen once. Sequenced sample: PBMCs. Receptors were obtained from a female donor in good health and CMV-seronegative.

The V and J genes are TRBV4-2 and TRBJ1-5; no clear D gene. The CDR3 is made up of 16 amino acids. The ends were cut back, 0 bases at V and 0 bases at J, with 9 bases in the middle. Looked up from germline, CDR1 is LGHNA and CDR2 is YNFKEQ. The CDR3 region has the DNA TGTGCCAGCAGCCAAGATCCGGGTTATAGCAATCAGCCCCAGCATTTT. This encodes CASSQDPGYSNQPQHF.

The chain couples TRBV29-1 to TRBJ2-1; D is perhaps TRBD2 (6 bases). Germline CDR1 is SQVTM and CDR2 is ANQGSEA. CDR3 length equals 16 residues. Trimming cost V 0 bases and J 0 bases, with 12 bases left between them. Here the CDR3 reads CSVEDRGRGSYNEQFF. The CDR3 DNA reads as TGCAGCGTTGAAGATCGAGGGCGGGGCTCCTACAATGAGCAGTTCTTC.

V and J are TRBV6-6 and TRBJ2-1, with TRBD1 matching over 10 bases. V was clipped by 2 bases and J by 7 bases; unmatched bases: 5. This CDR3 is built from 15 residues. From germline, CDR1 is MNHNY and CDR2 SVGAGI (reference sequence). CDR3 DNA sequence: TGTGCCAGCAGTTACGACAGGGGGCCAACGAATGAGCAGTTCTTC. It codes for CASSYDRGPTNEQFF.

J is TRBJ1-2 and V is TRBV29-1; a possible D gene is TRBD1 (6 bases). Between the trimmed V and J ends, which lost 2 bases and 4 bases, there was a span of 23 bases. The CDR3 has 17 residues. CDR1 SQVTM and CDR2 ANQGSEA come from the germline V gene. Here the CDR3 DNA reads TGCAGCGTTGAAACCCCCCGGTACAGGGTCAATTCCTATGGCTACACCTTC. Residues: CSVETPRYRVNSYGYTF.

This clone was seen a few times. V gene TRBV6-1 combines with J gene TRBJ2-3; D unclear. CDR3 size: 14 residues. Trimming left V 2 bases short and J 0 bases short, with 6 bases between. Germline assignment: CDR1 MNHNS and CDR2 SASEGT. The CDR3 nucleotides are TGTGCCAGCAGTGAATTATCTAGCACAGATACGCAGTATTTT. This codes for CASSELSSTDTQYF.

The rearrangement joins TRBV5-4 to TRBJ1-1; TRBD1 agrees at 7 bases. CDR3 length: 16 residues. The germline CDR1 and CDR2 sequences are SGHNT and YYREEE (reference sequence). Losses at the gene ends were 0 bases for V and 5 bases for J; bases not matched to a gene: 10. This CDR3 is CASSLEGAGGRTEAFF. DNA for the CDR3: TGTGCCAGCAGCTTGGAGGGGGCAGGGGGGAGGACTGAAGCTTTCTTT.

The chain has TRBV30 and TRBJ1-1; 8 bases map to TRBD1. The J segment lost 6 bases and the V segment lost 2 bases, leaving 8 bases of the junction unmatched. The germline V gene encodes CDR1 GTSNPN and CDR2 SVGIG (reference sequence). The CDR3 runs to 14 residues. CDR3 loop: CAWSRGQGFAEAFF. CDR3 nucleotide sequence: TGTGCCTGGAGTAGAGGACAGGGTTTCGCTGAAGCTTTCTTT.

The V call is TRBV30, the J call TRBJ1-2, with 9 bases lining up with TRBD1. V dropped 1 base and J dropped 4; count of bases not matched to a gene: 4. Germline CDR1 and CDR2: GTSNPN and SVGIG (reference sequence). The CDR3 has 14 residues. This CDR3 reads CAWSGGTGIYGYTF. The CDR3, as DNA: TGTGCCTGGAGTGGAGGGACAGGGATCTATGGCTACACCTTC.

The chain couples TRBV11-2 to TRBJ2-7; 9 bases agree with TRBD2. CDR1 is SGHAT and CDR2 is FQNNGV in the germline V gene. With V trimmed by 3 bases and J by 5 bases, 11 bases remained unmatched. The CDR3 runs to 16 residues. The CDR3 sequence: CASSFPWREGFDEQYF. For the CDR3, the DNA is TGTGCCAGCAGCTTCCCCTGGCGGGAGGGCTTCGACGAGCAGTACTTC.

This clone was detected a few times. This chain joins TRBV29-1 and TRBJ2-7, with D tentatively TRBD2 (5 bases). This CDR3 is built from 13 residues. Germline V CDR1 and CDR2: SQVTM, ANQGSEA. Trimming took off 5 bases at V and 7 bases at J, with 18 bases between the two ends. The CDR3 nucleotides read TGCAGCGTTCCCGACGGGTACGGAGGAGAGCAGTACTTC. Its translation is CSVPDGYGGEQYF.

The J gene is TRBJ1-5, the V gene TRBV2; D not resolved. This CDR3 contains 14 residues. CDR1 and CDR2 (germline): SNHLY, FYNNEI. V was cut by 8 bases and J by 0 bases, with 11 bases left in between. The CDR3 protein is CASHMRDSNQPQHF. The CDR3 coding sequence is TGTGCCAGCCACATGAGGGATAGCAATCAGCCCCAGCATTTT.

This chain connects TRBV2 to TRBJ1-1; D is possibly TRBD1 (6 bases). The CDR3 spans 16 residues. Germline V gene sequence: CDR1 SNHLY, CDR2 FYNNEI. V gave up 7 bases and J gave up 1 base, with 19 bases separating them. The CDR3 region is CASTKTGALENTEAFF. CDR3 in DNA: TGTGCCAGCACCAAGACAGGTGCCCTAGAGAACACTGAAGCTTTCTTT.

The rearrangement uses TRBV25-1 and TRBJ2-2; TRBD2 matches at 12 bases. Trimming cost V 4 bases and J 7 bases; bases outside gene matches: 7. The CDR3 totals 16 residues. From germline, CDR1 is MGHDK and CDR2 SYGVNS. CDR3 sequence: CASSASGRAGIGELFF. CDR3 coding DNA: TGTGCCAGCAGTGCTAGCGGGAGGGCCGGAATCGGGGAGCTGTTTTTT.

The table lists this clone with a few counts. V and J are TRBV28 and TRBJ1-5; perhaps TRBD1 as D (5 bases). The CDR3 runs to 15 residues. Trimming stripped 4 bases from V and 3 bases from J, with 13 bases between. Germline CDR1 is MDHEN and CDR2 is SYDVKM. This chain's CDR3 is CASSSQGGPNQPQHF. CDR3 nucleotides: TGTGCCAGCAGTTCTCAGGGAGGACCCAATCAGCCCCAGCATTTT.

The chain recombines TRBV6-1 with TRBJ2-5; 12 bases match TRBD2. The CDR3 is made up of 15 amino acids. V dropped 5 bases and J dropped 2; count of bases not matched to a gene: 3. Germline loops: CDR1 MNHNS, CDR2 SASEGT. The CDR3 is CASSPLAGGQETQYF. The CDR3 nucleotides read TGTGCCAGCAGTCCCCTAGCGGGAGGGCAAGAGACCCAGTACTTC.

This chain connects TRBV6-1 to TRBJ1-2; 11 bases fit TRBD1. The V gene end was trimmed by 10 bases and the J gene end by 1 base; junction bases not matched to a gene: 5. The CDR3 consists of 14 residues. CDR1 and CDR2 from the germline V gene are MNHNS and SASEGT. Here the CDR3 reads CATRDRGINYGYTF. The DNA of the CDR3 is TGTGCCACCAGGGACAGGGGGATTAACTATGGCTACACCTTC.

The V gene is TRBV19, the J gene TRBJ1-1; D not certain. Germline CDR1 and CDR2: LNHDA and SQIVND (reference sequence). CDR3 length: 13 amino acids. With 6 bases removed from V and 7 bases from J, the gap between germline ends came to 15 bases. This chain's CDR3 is CASRLSPAVEAFF. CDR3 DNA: TGTGCCAGTAGGCTCTCCCCCGCAGTTGAAGCTTTCTTT.

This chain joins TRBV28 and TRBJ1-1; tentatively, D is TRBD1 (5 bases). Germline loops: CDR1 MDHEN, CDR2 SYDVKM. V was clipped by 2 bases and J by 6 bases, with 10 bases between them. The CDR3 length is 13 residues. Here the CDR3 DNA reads TGTGCCAGCAGTTTACGACAGTCCGCTGAAGCTTTCTTT. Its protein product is CASSLRQSAEAFF.

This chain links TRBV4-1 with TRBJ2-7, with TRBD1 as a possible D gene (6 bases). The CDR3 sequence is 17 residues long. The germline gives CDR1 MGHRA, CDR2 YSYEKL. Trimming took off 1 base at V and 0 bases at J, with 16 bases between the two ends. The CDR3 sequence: CASSQGAGVLSSYEQYF. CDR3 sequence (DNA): TGCGCCAGCAGCCAAGGGGCAGGGGTCCTGAGCTCCTACGAGCAGTACTTC.

DNA of the CDR3: TGTGCCAGCAGCTCCTGGGCTTCCGGTAATGAAAAACTGTTTTTT. Amino acids: CASSSWASGNEKLFF. The chain has TRBV11-2 and TRBJ1-4; D is uncertain. V lost 4 bases to trimming and J lost 4 bases, with 13 bases between them. Germline CDR1 and CDR2: SGHAT and FQNNGV. CDR3 length: 15 residues.

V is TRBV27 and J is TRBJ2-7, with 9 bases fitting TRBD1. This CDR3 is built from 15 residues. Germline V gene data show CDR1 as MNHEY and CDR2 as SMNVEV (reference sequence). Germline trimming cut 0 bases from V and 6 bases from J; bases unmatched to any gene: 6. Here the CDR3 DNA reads TGTGCCAGCAGTTTATCGCCGGGACAGGGAAGCGAGCAGTACTTC. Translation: CASSLSPGQGSEQYF.

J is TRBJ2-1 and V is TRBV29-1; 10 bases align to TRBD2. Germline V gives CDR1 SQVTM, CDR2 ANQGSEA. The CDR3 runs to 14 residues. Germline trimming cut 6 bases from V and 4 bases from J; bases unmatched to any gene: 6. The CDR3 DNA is TGCAGCGTGCCAAGGACTAGCGGTTACAATGAGCAGTTCTTC. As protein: CSVPRTSGYNEQFF.

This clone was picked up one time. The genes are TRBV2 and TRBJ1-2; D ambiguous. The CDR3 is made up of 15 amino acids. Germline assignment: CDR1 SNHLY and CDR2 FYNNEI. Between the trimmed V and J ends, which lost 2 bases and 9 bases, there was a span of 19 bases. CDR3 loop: CASSERRRLVVCYTF. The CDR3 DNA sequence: TGTGCCAGCAGTGAACGTAGGCGGCTCGTCGTCTGCTACACCTTC.

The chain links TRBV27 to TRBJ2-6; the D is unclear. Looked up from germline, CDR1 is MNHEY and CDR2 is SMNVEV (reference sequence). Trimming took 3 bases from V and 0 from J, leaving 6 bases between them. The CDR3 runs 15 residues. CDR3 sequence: CASSFVFSGANVLTF. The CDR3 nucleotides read TGTGCCAGCAGTTTTGTCTTCTCTGGGGCCAACGTCCTGACTTTC.